The T cell receptor beta chain under discussion was sequenced for a study of identical twins' blood T cells (dated by TCRdb to 2012 to 2014). Background for the entire study: Some 51 million Illumina reads were obtained across some twelve libraries, comprising six alpha-chain and six beta-chain libraries. To assess how genetics influences repertoire formation, the study used next-generation sequencing to compare the TCR alpha and beta chain repertoires of three pairs of monozygous twins. Overall results and qualifications from the work: Among the most abundant TCRbeta clonotypes, each donor shared more CDR3 sequences with her twin than with unrelated donors. How many CDR3 clonotypes two donors shared depended mainly on the product of their cloneset sizes, and the twins did not clearly stray from this trend. Because the twins were reared together, environmental influences could not be excluded as an explanation for twin similarity. The proposed role of the TCRalpha J segment in MHC recognition during thymic selection was stated to require validation by independent studies. V gene usage was reported to be markedly more similar within twin pairs than between unrelated donors, even among non-selected out-of-frame TCRbeta clonotypes.

The protocol used for the library was 5' RACE. The sequencing machine was an Illumina Genome Analyzer IIx. To prepare the RNA-based TCR cDNA libraries, a previously described protocol was followed, with several modifications. Sample-specific barcodes were introduced on both ends of each TCR cDNA library during cDNA synthesis and amplification to prevent cross-contamination. The published analysis was carried out like this. Between about 85,000 and nearly 550,000 clonotypes were identified per individual, with about 2.2 to 4 million CDR3-containing reads per library. Reads carrying improper barcode index combinations were removed, after which the MiTCR software was used to build a cloneset for each library. While assembling CDR3 clonotypes, MiTCR corrected PCR and sequencing errors and either filtered or rescued low-quality reads. Artificial out-of-frame clonotypes were removed by being mapped to in-frame sequences, with one indel in the CDR3 allowed. To measure how similar V and J gene usage was between donors, Jensen-Shannon divergence was divided by mean entropy. TCRdb reworked the public reads: Q25 trimming with fastp, MiXCR clone assembly, productive beta chains retained. Every entry covers one CDR3 protein and lists the most common genes and DNA from its rows. The V and J calls here are based on TCRdb, not the publication. Across this sample there are hundreds of thousands of distinct CDR3 sequences, with 25% to 35% seen only once. The ten largest make up 5.5% to 6.5% of the sample.

The sample holds a few counts of this clonotype. Its antigen remains undetermined. The record has no base qualities; no much larger clone is one base away. Donors were six healthy women forming three monozygous twin pairs. All three twin pairs had been raised together and were thought likely to have encountered the same vaccines and infectious agents. TCR cDNA libraries were prepared from RNA that was isolated from peripheral blood mononuclear cells. The sequenced sample was PBMCs. This clonotype was sampled from a woman between 18 and 50 years old in good health.

The sequenced DNA is TGTGCCAGCAGCTGGCCGAAAGCAGGGGTCAAGACGACTGAAGCTTTCTTT. This gives the protein CASSWPKAGVKTTEAFF. The chain uses TRBV7-9 and TRBJ1-1; D gene: possibly TRBD1, on 6 matching bases. The germline V gene (reference sequence) sets CDR1 to SEHNR and CDR2 to FQNEAQ. The CDR3 numbers 17 residues from cysteine through phenylalanine. Just CDR3 DNA is preserved here, 51 bases in frame from base 1. Cut back by 4 bases and 5 bases, the V and J ends lie 23 bases apart.